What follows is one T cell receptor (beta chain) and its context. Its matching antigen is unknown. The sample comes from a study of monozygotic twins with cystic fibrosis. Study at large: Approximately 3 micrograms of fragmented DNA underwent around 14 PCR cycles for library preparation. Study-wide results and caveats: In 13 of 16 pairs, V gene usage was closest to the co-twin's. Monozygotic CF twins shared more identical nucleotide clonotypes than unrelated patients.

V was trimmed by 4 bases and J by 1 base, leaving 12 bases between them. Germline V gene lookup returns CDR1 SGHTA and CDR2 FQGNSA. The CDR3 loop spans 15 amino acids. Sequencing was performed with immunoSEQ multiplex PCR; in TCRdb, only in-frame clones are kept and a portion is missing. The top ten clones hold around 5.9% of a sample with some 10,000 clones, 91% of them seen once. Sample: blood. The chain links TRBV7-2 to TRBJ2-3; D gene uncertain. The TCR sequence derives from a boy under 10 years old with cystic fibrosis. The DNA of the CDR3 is TGTGCCAGCAGCTCTACCCTCCCTGGCACAGATACGCAGTATTTT. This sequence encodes CASSSTLPGTDTQYF.